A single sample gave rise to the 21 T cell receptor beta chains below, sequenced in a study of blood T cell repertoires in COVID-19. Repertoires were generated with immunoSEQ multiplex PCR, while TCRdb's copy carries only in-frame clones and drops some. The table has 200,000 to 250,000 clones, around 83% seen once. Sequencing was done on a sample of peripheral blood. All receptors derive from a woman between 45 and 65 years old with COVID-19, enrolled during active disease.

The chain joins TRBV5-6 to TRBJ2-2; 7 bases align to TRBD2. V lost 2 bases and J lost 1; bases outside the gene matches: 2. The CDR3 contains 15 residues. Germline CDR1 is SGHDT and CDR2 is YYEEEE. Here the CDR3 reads CASSFRGGNTGELFF. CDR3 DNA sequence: TGTGCCAGCAGCTTCCGCGGGGGGAACACCGGGGAGCTGTTTTTT.

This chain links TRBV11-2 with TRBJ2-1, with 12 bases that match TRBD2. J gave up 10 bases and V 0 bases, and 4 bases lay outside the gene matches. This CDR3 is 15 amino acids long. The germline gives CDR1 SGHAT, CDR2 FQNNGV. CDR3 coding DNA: TGTGCCAGCAGCTTAGACTGGCTAGCGGGGGGGGAGCAGTTCTTC. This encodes CASSLDWLAGGEQFF.

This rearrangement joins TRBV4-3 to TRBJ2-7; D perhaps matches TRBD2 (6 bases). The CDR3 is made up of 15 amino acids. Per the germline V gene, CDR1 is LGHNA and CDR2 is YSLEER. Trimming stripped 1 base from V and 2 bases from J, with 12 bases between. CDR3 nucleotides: TGCGCCAGCAGCCAAGCCCGGGGGTCCCCCTACGAGCAGTACTTC. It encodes CASSQARGSPYEQYF.

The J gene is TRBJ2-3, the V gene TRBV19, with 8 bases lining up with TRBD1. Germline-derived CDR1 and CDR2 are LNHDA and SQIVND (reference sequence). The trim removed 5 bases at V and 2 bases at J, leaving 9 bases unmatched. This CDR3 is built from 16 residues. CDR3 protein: CASSPTGVIFTDTQYF. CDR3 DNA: TGTGCCAGTAGTCCGACAGGGGTGATCTTCACAGATACGCAGTATTTT.

The DNA of the CDR3 is TGTGCCAGCAGCTTAGATTTGGGAGGTTACGAGCAGTACGTC. The encoded protein is CASSLDLGGYEQYV. The chain couples TRBV11-2 to TRBJ2-7, with D possibly TRBD2 on 6 matching bases. Trimming took off 0 bases at V and 4 bases at J, with 10 bases between the two ends. The CDR3 loop spans 14 amino acids. Germline V gene lookup returns CDR1 SGHAT and CDR2 FQNNGV.

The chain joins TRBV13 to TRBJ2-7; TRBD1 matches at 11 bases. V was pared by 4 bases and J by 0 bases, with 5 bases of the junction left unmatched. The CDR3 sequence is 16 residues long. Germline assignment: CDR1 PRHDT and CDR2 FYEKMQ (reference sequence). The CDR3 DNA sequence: TGTGCCAGCAGCTCGGGGGACAGGGGGAGCTCCTACGAGCAGTACTTC. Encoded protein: CASSSGDRGSSYEQYF.

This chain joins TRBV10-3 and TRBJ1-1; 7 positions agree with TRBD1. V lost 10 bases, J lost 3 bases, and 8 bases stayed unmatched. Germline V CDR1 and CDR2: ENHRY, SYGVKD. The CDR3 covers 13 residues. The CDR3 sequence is CATSGTADTEAFF. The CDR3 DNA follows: TGTGCCACCTCAGGGACAGCGGACACTGAAGCTTTCTTT.

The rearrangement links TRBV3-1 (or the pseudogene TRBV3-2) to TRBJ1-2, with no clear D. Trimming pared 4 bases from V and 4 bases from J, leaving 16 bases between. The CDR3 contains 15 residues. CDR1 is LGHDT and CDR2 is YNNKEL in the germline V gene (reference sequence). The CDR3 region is CASSPSGRFGYGYTF. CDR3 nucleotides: TGTGCCAGCAGCCCAAGTGGGAGATTTGGCTATGGCTACACCTTC.

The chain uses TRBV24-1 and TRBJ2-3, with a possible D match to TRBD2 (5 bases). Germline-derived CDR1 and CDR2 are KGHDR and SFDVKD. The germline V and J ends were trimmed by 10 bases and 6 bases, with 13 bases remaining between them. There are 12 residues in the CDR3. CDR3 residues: CATGADRDTQYF. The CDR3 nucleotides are TGTGCCACGGGAGCGGATAGGGATACGCAGTATTTT.

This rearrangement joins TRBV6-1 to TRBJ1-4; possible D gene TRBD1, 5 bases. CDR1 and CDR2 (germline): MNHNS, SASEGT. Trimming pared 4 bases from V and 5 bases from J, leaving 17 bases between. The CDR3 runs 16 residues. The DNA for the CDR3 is TGTGCCAGCAGTGCAGACTCCGGGAGGGGCAATGAAAAACTGTTTTTT. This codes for CASSADSGRGNEKLFF.

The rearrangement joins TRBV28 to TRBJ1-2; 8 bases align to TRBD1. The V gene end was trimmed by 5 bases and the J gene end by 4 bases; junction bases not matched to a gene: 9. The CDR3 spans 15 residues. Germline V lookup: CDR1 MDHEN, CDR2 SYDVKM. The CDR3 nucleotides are TGTGCCAGCAGTAACGCAGGGGGCGCTGGCTATGGCTACACCTTC. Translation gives CASSNAGGAGYGYTF.

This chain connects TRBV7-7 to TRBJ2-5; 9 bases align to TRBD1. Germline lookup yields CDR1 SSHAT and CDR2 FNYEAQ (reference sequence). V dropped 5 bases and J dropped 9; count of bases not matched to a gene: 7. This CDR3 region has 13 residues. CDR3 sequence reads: CASSPDRGSSQYF. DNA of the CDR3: TGTGCCAGCAGCCCCGACAGGGGGAGCTCCCAGTACTTC.

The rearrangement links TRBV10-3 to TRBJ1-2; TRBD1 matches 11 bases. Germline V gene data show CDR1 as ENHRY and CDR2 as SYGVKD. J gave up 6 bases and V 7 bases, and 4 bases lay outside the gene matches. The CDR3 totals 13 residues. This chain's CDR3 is CAITGTGGNGYTF. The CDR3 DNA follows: TGTGCCATCACCGGGACAGGGGGAAATGGCTACACCTTC.

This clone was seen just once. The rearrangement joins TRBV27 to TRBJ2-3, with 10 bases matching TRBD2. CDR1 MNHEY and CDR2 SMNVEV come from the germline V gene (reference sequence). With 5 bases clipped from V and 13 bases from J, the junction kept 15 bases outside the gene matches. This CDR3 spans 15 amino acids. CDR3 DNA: TGTGCCAGCAGTCCTAGCGGGGGAAAAGGGATCGGGAAGTATTTT. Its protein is CASSPSGGKGIGKYF.

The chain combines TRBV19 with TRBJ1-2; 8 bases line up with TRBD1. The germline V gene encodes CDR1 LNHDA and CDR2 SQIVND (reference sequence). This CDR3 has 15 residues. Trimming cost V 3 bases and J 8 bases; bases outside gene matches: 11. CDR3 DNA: TGTGCCAGTAGTATCCGGGACAGGAGTATAAGGGGCTACACCTTC. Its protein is CASSIRDRSIRGYTF.

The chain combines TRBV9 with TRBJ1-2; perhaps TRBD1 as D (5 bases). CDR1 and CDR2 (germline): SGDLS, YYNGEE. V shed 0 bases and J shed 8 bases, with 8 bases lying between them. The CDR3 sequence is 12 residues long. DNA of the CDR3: TGTGCCAGCAGCGTAGAGGGGATCGGCTACACCTTC. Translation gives CASSVEGIGYTF.

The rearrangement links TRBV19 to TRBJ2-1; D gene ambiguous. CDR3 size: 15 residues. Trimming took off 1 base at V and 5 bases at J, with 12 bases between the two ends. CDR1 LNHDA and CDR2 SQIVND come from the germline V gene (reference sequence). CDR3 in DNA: TGTGCCAGTAGTATAGTGGGCAGCCCCAACAATGAGCAGTTCTTC. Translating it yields CASSIVGSPNNEQFF.

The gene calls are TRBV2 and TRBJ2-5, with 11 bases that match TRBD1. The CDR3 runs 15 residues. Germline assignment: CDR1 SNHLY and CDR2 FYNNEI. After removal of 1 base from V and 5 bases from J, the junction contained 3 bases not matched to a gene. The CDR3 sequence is CASSEGTGGRETQYF. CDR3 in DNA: TGTGCCAGCAGTGAAGGGACAGGGGGCCGGGAGACCCAGTACTTC.

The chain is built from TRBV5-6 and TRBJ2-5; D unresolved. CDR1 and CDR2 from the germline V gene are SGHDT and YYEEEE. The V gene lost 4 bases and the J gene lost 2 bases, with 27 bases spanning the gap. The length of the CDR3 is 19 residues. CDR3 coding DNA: TGTGCCAGCAGCCCACCCCTTTCCCCACGTAGTACCTATCAAGAGACCCAGTACTTC. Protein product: CASSPPLSPRSTYQETQYF.

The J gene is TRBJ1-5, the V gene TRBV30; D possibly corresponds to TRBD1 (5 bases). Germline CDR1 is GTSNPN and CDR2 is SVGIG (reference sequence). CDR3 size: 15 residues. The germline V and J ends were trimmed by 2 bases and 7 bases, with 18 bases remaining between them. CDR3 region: CAWSPVGEGRQPQHF. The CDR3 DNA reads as TGTGCCTGGAGTCCGGTGGGGGAGGGACGGCAGCCCCAGCATTTT.

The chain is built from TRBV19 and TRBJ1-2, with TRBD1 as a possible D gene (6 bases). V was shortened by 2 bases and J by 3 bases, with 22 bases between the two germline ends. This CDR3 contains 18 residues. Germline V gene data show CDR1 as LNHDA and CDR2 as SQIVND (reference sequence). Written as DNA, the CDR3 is TGTGCCAGTAGTATAAAGTGGGGGCAGTTTGGCGGATACTATGGCTACACCTTC. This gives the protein CASSIKWGQFGGYYGYTF.